In this sample, the clone carrying this T cell receptor (beta chain) turned up many times. Its target is unknown. These data belong to a study of breast tumors, draining lymph nodes, adjacent tissues. The study's findings and limits: Compared with lymph nodes, tumors were less diverse; compared with nontumor tissue, more. Tumor T cell lymph node origin was a supported hypothesis, not proven.

TCRdb re-called the multiplex PCR reads with MiXCR, one entry per CDR3 protein. Among approximately 130,000 distinct CDR3 sequences, 21% were seen once, and the ten largest hold 2.2%. Breast cancer patients provided tissue from their axillary draining lymph nodes. Germline lookup yields CDR1 MNHNY and CDR2 SVGAGI (reference sequence). CDR3 length equals 16 residues. J was trimmed by 0 bases and V by 7 bases; bases with no gene match: 6. The chain combines TRBV6-6 with TRBJ2-1; 10 nucleotides align to TRBD2. Sequencing was performed on axillary lymph node tissue. The source is a female donor with breast cancer. Some clones in this sample may be carry-over from other donors' samples. CDR3: CASTRTSGFSYNEQFF. The CDR3 coding sequence is TGTGCCAGCACCCGGACTAGCGGATTCTCCTACAATGAGCAGTTCTTC.